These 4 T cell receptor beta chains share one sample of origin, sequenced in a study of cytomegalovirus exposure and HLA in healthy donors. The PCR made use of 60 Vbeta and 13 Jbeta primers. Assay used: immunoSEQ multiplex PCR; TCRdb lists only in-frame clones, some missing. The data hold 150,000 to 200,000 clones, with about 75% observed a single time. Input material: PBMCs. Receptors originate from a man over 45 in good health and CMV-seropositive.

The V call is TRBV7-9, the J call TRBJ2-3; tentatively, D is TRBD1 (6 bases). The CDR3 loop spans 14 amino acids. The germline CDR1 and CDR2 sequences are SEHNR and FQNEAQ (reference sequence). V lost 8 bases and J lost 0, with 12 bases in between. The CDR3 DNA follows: TGTGCCAGCGTGAGTAGGGGGAGCACAGATACGCAGTATTTT. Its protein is CASVSRGSTDTQYF.

DNA for the CDR3: TGTGCCTGGGCGGGACAGGATGGAGTCGGCTACACCTTC. The encoded protein is CAWAGQDGVGYTF. The rearrangement links TRBV30 to TRBJ1-2; 8 positions agree with TRBD1. Trimming removed 5 bases from V and 8 bases from J; junction bases left unmatched: 10. Per germline, CDR1 GTSNPN and CDR2 SVGIG (reference sequence). CDR3 length: 13 residues.

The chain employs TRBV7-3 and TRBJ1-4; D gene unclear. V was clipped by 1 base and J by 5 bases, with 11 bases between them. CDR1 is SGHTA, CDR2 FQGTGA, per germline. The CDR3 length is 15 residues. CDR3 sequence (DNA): TGTGCCAGCAGCTTAAGAGGGCCTCCGAATGAAAAACTGTTTTTT. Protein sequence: CASSLRGPPNEKLFF.

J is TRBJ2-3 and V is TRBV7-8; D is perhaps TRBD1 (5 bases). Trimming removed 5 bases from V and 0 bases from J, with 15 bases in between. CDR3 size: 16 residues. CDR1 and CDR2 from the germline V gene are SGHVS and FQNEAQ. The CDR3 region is CASSAPFRASTDTQYF. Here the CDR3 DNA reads TGTGCCAGCAGCGCCCCGTTCAGGGCAAGCACAGATACGCAGTATTTT.